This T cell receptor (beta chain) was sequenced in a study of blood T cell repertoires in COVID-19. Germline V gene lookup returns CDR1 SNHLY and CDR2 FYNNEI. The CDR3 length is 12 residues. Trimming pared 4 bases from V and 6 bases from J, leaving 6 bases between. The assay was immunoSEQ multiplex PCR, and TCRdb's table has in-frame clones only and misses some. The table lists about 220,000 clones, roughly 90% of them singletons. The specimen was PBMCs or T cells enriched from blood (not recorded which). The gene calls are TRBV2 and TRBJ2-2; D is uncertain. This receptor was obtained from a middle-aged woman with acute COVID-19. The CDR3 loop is CASSVLPGELFF. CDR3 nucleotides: TGTGCCAGCAGTGTTCTTCCCGGGGAGCTGTTTTTT.